The rows below give T cell receptor beta chains drawn from one sample of a study of blood T cell repertoires in COVID-19. The table came from immunoSEQ multiplex PCR; TCRdb's copy has only in-frame clones and leaves some out. The sample records more than 90,000 clones, roughly nine tenths being singletons. Source material: peripheral blood. These receptors all stem from a man aged 35-49 years with acute or convalescent COVID-19. Each CDR3 is given with its conserved first and last residue. The D gene is left open where the match is weak. Some rows have no size entry. The others give once, few or many, or a class for an expanded clone.

>TRBV7-9|TRBJ1-2|.|.
TGTGCCAGCAGCGTTGGCAGCTATGGCTACACCTTC
CASSVGSYGYTF
>TRBV30|TRBJ1-5|.|.
TGTGCCTGGAGTGTAGACAGGAGTTATAGCAATCAGCCCCAGCATTTT
CAWSVDRSYSNQPQHF
>TRBV24-1|TRBJ2-7|.|.
TGTGCCACCAGTGACTATGGACAAGGACGGGAGAGGATCTTC
CATSDYGQGRERIF
>TRBV5-1|TRBJ1-4|.|.
TGCGCCAGCAGCGTTTCAGGGGCAAAGGATGAAAAACTGTTTTTT
CASSVSGAKDEKLFF
>TRBV5-4|TRBJ2-7|TRBD1|.
TGTGCCAGCAGCTTGGGGGACAGAACCTACGAGCAGTACTTC
CASSLGDRTYEQYF
>TRBV4-1|TRBJ2-1|.|.
TGCGCCAGCAGCCAAATACCCCGGCTTTCTGCGGGCAATGAGCAGTTCTTC
CASSQIPRLSAGNEQFF
>TRBV5-1|TRBJ1-1|TRBD1|few
TGCGCCAGCAGCTTGGAACAGGGGTTGACTGAAGCTTTCTTT
CASSLEQGLTEAFF
>TRBV27|TRBJ1-3|.|.
TGTGCCAGCAGTTTATCCGGAGGGCACCCTGGAAACACCATATATTTT
CASSLSGGHPGNTIYF
>TRBV5-4|TRBJ2-1|TRBD1|.
TGTGCCAGCAGCTTGTGGGACAGGGGAGTCAATGAGCAGTTCTTC
CASSLWDRGVNEQFF
>TRBV6-1|TRBJ2-7|.|.
TGTGCCAGCAGTGAAGTCTCGGGGGACAGAGACGAGCAGTACTTC
CASSEVSGDRDEQYF
>TRBV7-2|TRBJ2-3|.|.
TGTGCCAGCAGCCCACCGCTGCGGGGGCGGGGCACAGATACGCAGTATTTT
CASSPPLRGRGTDTQYF
>TRBV5-1|TRBJ1-1|.|few
TGCGCCAGCAGCTTGGAGGGGGAGTGGGGCACTGAAGCTTTCTTT
CASSLEGEWGTEAFF
>TRBV24-1|TRBJ1-4|.|.
TGTGCCACCAGTGATACCAGGGGCAGCAATGAAAAACTGTTTTTT
CATSDTRGSNEKLFF
>TRBV10-3|TRBJ2-4|.|.
TGTGCCATCTGTCTAACGTCTAGCAACTTAGCCAAAAACATTCAGTACTTC
CAICLTSSNLAKNIQYF
>TRBV19|TRBJ1-6|.|few
TGTGCCAGTAGTATCACTAAGGGACATTTCAATTCACCCCTCCACTTT
CASSITKGHFNSPLHF